This entry lists 11 T cell receptor beta chains sequenced from one sample in a study of blood T cell repertoires in COVID-19. The method was immunoSEQ multiplex PCR; TCRdb's version includes in-frame clones alone and lacks a portion of them. The sample shows some 97,000 clones, just over 90% of them seen only once. Material: peripheral blood. All receptors derive from a man in his 60s with acute or convalescent COVID-19.

The chain joins TRBV4-1 to TRBJ1-6; 11 bases are shared with TRBD1. Germline CDR1 reads MGHRA; CDR2 reads YSYEKL. The CDR3 is 16 amino acids. V gave up 6 bases and J gave up 10 bases; unmatched junction bases: 11. The CDR3 region has the DNA TGCGCCAGCAGGATAGAGGGGGACAGGGGGTTATCACCCCTCCACTTT. It codes for CASRIEGDRGLSPLHF.

The chain carries TRBV6-4 and TRBJ2-1; D may be TRBD1 (6 bases). Germline CDR1 and CDR2: MRHNA and SNTAGT. This CDR3 has 14 amino acids. V was shortened by 2 bases and J by 9 bases, with 14 bases between the two germline ends. CDR3 DNA: TGTGCCAGCAGTGACGGTGGGGGCTGGGGTGAGCAGTTCTTC. Encoded protein: CASSDGGGWGEQFF.

This clone was seen a single time. The rearrangement uses TRBV6-5 and TRBJ1-2; tentative D call: TRBD1 (5 bases). The CDR3 runs to 14 residues. V was shortened by 5 bases and J by 7 bases, with 17 bases between the two germline ends. In germline, CDR1 is MNHEY, CDR2 SVGAGI. CDR3 DNA sequence: TGTGCCAGCAGTCCCTCATACAGGCGCGGTGGCTACACCTTC. Translated: CASSPSYRRGGYTF.

The chain employs TRBV29-1 and TRBJ1-1; D is undetermined. This CDR3 spans 12 amino acids. Germline values: CDR1 SQVTM, CDR2 ANQGSEA. The V gene lost 6 bases and the J gene lost 4 bases, with 12 bases spanning the gap. CDR3 protein: CSVVTRGTEAFF. The CDR3 DNA sequence: TGCAGCGTGGTTACACGGGGCACTGAAGCTTTCTTT.

The chain combines TRBV30 with TRBJ1-2; tentatively, D is TRBD1 (5 bases). Per germline, CDR1 GTSNPN and CDR2 SVGIG (reference sequence). V lost 0 bases and J lost 10, with 15 bases in between. The CDR3 runs to 13 residues. The CDR3 DNA is TGTGCCTGGAGTGTACAGTTGGACACAATCTACACCTTC. The encoded protein is CAWSVQLDTIYTF.

J is TRBJ1-1 and V is TRBV3-1 (or the pseudogene TRBV3-2), with D possibly being TRBD1 (5 bases). The CDR3 loop spans 15 amino acids. Trimming stripped 0 bases from V and 3 bases from J, with 11 bases between. Germline V gene sequence: CDR1 LGHDT, CDR2 YNNKEL (reference sequence). CDR3 bases: TGTGCCAGCAGCCAAGATGACATGGGGCACACTGAAGCTTTCTTT. Its translation is CASSQDDMGHTEAFF.

This chain joins TRBV5-1 and TRBJ1-1; D gene ambiguous. V lost 0 bases and J lost 5, with 14 bases in between. The germline CDR1 and CDR2 sequences are SGHRS and YFSETQ. The CDR3 consists of 15 residues. CDR3 sequence: CASSLVFGEGTEAFF. The CDR3 nucleotides are TGCGCCAGCAGCTTGGTATTTGGGGAGGGTACTGAAGCTTTCTTT. The full variable domain, with the rest looked up from reference TRBV5-1 and TRBJ1-1, is KAGVTQTPRYLIKTRGQQVTLSCSPISGHRSVSWYQQTPGQGLQFLFEYFSETQRNKGNFPGRFSGRQFSNSRSEMNVSTLELGDSALYLCASSLVFGEGTEAFFGQGTRLTVV.

The chain uses TRBV27 and TRBJ2-7, with TRBD1 matching over 9 bases. J gave up 1 base and V 2 bases, and 6 bases lay outside the gene matches. This CDR3 has 16 amino acids. Germline CDR1 MNHEY, CDR2 SMNVEV (reference sequence). The CDR3 sequence: CASSLKGQGLSYEQYF. CDR3 nucleotides: TGTGCCAGCAGTTTAAAGGGACAGGGTCTATCCTACGAGCAGTACTTC.

The rearrangement joins TRBV27 to TRBJ1-5; 8 positions agree with TRBD1. The CDR3 has 16 residues. Trimming at V came to 6 bases and at J to 5 bases, leaving 12 bases not matched to a gene. Germline loops: CDR1 MNHEY, CDR2 SMNVEV (reference sequence). CDR3 DNA: TGTGCCAGCAGCCTTCGCGGACAGGGACGCTATCAGCCCCAGCATTTT. Translated: CASSLRGQGRYQPQHF.

This clone was seen only once. This sequence joins TRBV11-2 and TRBJ1-1; possibly TRBD1 for D (5 bases). The CDR3 has 13 residues. The V end was cut by 4 bases, the J end by 6 bases, with 12 bases between. Germline V gene sequence: CDR1 SGHAT, CDR2 FQNNGV. DNA of the CDR3: TGTGCCAGCAGCTGGCAGGGAAGCGCTGAAGCTTTCTTT. It yields the protein CASSWQGSAEAFF.

This clone was detected only a few times. For the CDR3, the DNA is TGCGCCAGCAGCGGAACAGGGGGCAGGACTGAAGCTTTCTTT. Protein sequence: CASSGTGGRTEAFF. V usage is TRBV5-1 and J usage is TRBJ1-1; TRBD1 matches 9 bases. The V and J ends lost 4 bases and 5 bases, in that order; junction bases with no gene match: 6. The CDR3 is 14 residues long. Germline V lookup: CDR1 SGHRS, CDR2 YFSETQ.